Sequencing of this T cell receptor (beta chain) was carried out in a study of beta chain features in type 1 diabetes. Study-wide results and limits: Within the patient group, naive, central memory and Treg TCRB repertoires appeared more similar to each other than within healthy donors. Fewer junction insertions and more nucleotide deletions appeared in type 1 diabetes patients. The study found moderately but significantly shorter TCRB CDR3s in all four CD4+ subsets of Type 1 diabetes patients.

All of the isolated RNA was reverse transcribed, so expressed TCRB transcripts were sequenced. This table comes from immunoSEQ multiplex PCR, and its TCRdb copy is limited to in-frame clones, with some not included. This repertoire shows roughly 150,000 clones, approximately 10% found once; its top ten account for about 0.75%. Deletions cut 1 base from V and 2 bases from J, with 8 bases between. This CDR3 is 14 amino acids long. In germline, CDR1 is SGHNT, CDR2 YENEEA. As regards this clone: Its antigen is currently unknown.

The chain is built from TRBV11-3 and TRBJ2-5; D is uncertain. The sample consisted of central memory CD4+ T cells from blood. This receptor was identified in a woman under 40 with type 1 diabetes. CDR3 DNA sequence: TGTGCCAGCAGCTTAGGCCCAGTACAAGAGACCCAGTACTTC. The encoded protein is CASSLGPVQETQYF.